This is a list of T cell receptor beta chains from one sample in a study of CD8+CD57+ T cells in acquired aplastic anemia. From the reads, TCRdb called clonotypes with MiXCR, one entry per CDR3 protein. This sample carries 150,000 to 200,000 distinct CDR3 sequences, roughly 48% of them seen once, and the ten largest clones take approximately 1.1%. The sample comprised sorted CD4+, CD8+, or CD8+CD57+ T cells (not recorded which) from PBMCs. The receptors come from a human donor in good health. The CDR3 runs from the conserved cysteine through the conserved F or W. Fields, in order: clone size, D gene, J gene, V gene, CDR3 protein, CDR3 DNA. The D gene is left open where the match is weak. For some rows the clone size is stated as once, few or many, or as a class when expanded; others skip it.

NA,NA,TRBJ1-6,TRBV2,CASKTGFNSPLHF,TGTGCCAGCAAGACAGGTTTTAATTCACCCCTCCACTTT
once,NA,TRBJ1-5,TRBV19,CASSIVAGARQPQHF,TGTGCCAGTAGTATAGTAGCGGGGGCTAGGCAGCCCCAGCATTTT
NA,NA,TRBJ1-1,TRBV7-2,CASLPSMNTEAFF,TGTGCCAGCCTCCCTTCCATGAACACTGAAGCTTTCTTT
NA,NA,TRBJ1-1,TRBV2,CASGETRAEAFF,TGTGCCAGCGGTGAGACACGCGCTGAAGCTTTCTTT
many,TRBD1,TRBJ1-6,TRBV20-1,CSARRTGRTSSYNSPLHF,TGCAGTGCTAGGAGGACAGGCCGAACAAGCTCCTATAATTCACCCCTCCACTTT
NA,TRBD1,TRBJ1-2,TRBV2,CASSESFRDRGNYGYTF,TGTGCCAGCAGTGAATCCTTTCGGGACAGGGGAAACTATGGCTACACCTTC
many,NA,TRBJ1-1,TRBV20-1,CSARETGMNTEAFF,TGCAGTGCTAGAGAGACGGGAATGAACACTGAAGCTTTCTTT
many,NA,TRBJ2-2,TRBV7-3,CASSLVEYTGELFF,TGTGCCAGCAGCTTAGTCGAGTACACCGGGGAGCTGTTTTTT
NA,NA,TRBJ1-2,TRBV10-2,CASGQNHGYTF,TGCGCCAGCGGCCAGAACCATGGCTACACCTTC
NA,NA,TRBJ2-5,TRBV20-1,CSARNGSKETQYF,TGCAGTGCTAGGAACGGGAGTAAAGAGACCCAGTACTTC
many,TRBD1,TRBJ2-5,TRBV7-3,CASSPGTGKGQETQYF,TGTGCCAGCAGCCCTGGGACAGGGAAGGGCCAAGAGACCCAGTACTTC
NA,TRBD1,TRBJ2-5,TRBV10-3,CAISSPGTGEETQYF,TGTGCCATCAGCTCCCCGGGGACAGGGGAAGAGACCCAGTACTTC
NA,NA,TRBJ1-3,TRBV6-1,CASNPGGVGSSGNTIYF,TGTGCCAGCAACCCCGGAGGGGTAGGGAGTTCTGGAAACACCATATATTTT
NA,NA,TRBJ2-1,TRBV7-8,CASAPRVFEQFF,TGTGCCAGCGCCCCCCGGGTGTTTGAGCAGTTCTTC
many,TRBD1,TRBJ1-5,TRBV6-1,CASSVDRIDQPQHF,TGTGCCAGCAGTGTGGACAGGATTGATCAGCCCCAGCATTTT
NA,NA,TRBJ2-7,TRBV19,CASRPPGLAGEQYF,TGTGCCAGTAGACCTCCGGGACTTGCGGGCGAGCAGTACTTC
NA,TRBD2,TRBJ2-7,TRBV19,CASSPGGTYEQYF,TGTGCCAGTAGTCCGGGAGGCACCTACGAGCAGTACTTC
NA,NA,TRBJ2-3,TRBV10-3,CAISVKGADTQYF,TGTGCCATCAGTGTCAAAGGGGCAGATACGCAGTATTTT
many,NA,TRBJ1-5,TRBV7-8,CASSLDQGNQPQHF,TGTGCCAGCAGCTTAGACCAGGGTAATCAGCCCCAGCATTTT
NA,TRBD1,TRBJ1-1,TRBV4-1,CASSQLGDRGTEAFF,TGCGCCAGCAGCCAATTGGGGGACAGGGGAACTGAAGCTTTCTTT
once,TRBD2,TRBJ2-5,TRBV20-1,CSARGEREEETQYF,TGCAGTGCTAGAGGGGAGCGGGAGGAAGAGACCCAGTACTTC
NA,NA,TRBJ2-5,TRBV7-2,CASSLDGGTGETQYF,TGTGCCAGCAGCTTAGATGGGGGGACCGGGGAGACCCAGTACTTC
once,NA,TRBJ2-7,TRBV7-9,CASSLGASRYEQYF,TGTGCCAGCAGCTTAGGCGCTAGCCGGTACGAGCAGTACTTC
few,NA,TRBJ2-2,TRBV9,CASSKIGGAGELFF,TGTGCCAGCTCGAAGATAGGGGGGGCCGGGGAGCTGTTTTTT
NA,TRBD2,TRBJ2-7,TRBV2,CASRETSGIYEQYF,TGTGCCAGCAGGGAGACTAGCGGCATCTACGAGCAGTACTTC
NA,TRBD2,TRBJ2-7,TRBV12-3/TRBV12-4,CASSSGLAVYEQYF,TGTGCCAGCAGCTCGGGACTAGCGGTCTACGAGCAGTACTTC
NA,TRBD1,TRBJ1-1,TRBV2,CASSAGQTPTGAFF,TGTGCCAGCAGTGCGGGACAGACTCCCACTGGAGCTTTCTTT
NA,NA,TRBJ1-3,TRBV6-1,CASSPQQGWSGNTIYF,TGTGCCAGCAGTCCCCAACAGGGATGGTCTGGAAACACCATATATTTT
NA,NA,TRBJ2-2,TRBV7-8,CASSISGWGTGELFF,TGTGCCAGCAGCATAAGCGGGTGGGGAACCGGGGAGCTGTTTTTT
NA,NA,TRBJ1-6,TRBV5-4,CASSLGSGSNSPLHF,TGTGCCAGCAGCTTGGGCTCAGGGTCTAATTCACCCCTCCACTTT
few,TRBD2,TRBJ2-4,TRBV6-2/TRBV6-3,CASIRASGQNIQYF,TGTGCCAGCATTAGGGCTAGCGGCCAAAACATTCAGTACTTC
NA,NA,TRBJ2-7,TRBV29-1,CSVAPRQDREQYF,TGCAGCGTTGCGCCGAGACAGGACCGCGAGCAGTACTTC
many,NA,TRBJ1-2,TRBV12-3/TRBV12-4,CASSLGTHYGYTF,TGTGCCAGCAGCCTAGGCACGCACTATGGCTACACCTTC
few,NA,TRBJ2-3,TRBV2,CASTRADTQYF,TGTGCCAGCACACGAGCAGATACGCAGTATTTT
many,NA,TRBJ1-4,TRBV29-1,CSVEDYANEKLFF,TGCAGCGTTGAAGATTACGCTAATGAAAAACTGTTTTTT
many,NA,TRBJ1-6,TRBV6-4,CASSAGTSFSPLHF,TGTGCCAGCAGCGCCGGGACAAGTTTCTCACCCCTCCACTTT
NA,NA,TRBJ2-3,TRBV4-3,CASSQDPGSTDTQYF,TGCGCCAGCAGCCAAGACCCCGGGAGCACAGATACGCAGTATTTT
NA,NA,TRBJ1-6,TRBV20-1,CSARGPTVAPYNSPLHF,TGCAGTGCTAGAGGCCCGACAGTAGCTCCTTATAATTCACCCCTCCACTTT
many,TRBD1,TRBJ2-7,TRBV20-1,CSAPDRASNEQYF,TGCAGTGCTCCAGACAGGGCGTCCAACGAGCAGTACTTC
NA,NA,TRBJ2-5,TRBV20-1,CSARDPGGGQETQYF,TGCAGTGCTAGAGACCCCGGAGGGGGGCAAGAGACCCAGTACTTC
once,TRBD1,TRBJ2-5,TRBV10-3,CAISALGQPQYF,TGTGCCATCAGTGCTTTGGGACAGCCCCAGTACTTC
once,TRBD1,TRBJ1-1,TRBV20-1,CSAKTGQGIEAFF,TGCAGTGCAAAGACCGGACAGGGGATTGAAGCTTTCTTT
many,TRBD1,TRBJ1-6,TRBV7-9,CASRPGQFLSSYNSPLHF,TGTGCCAGCAGACCGGGACAGTTTTTAAGCTCCTATAATTCACCCCTCCACTTT